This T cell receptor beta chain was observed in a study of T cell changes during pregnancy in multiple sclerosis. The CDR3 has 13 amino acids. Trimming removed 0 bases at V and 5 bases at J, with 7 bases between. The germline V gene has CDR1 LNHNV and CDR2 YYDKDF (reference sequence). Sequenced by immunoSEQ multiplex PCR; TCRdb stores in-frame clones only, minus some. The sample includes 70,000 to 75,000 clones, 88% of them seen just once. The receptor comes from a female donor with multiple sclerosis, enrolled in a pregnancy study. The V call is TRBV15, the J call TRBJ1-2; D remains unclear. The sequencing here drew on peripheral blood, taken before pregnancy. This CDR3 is CATSRDVPYGYTF. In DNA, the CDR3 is TGTGCCACCAGCAGAGATGTTCCTTATGGCTACACCTTC.